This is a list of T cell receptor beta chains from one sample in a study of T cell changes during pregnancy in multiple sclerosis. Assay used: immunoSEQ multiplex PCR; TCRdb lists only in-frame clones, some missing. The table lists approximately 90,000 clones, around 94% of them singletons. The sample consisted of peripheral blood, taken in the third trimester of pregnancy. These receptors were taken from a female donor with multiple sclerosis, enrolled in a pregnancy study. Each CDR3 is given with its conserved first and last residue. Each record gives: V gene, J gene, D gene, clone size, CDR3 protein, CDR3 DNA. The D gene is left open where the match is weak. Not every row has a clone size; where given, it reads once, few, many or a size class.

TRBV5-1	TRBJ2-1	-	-	CASSLTTSRSADNEQFF	TGCGCCAGCAGCTTGACCACGTCCCGGAGCGCCGACAATGAGCAGTTCTTC
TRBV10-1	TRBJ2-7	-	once	CASPSGSAYEQYF	TGCGCCAGCCCCTCCGGGTCGGCCTACGAGCAGTACTTC
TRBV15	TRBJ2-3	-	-	CATSSSGSPPRTDTQYF	TGTGCCACCAGCAGTTCCGGGAGCCCCCCACGCACAGATACGCAGTATTTT
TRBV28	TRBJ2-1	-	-	CASSFPRRAYNEQFF	TGTGCCAGCAGTTTCCCTAGACGGGCCTACAATGAGCAGTTCTTC
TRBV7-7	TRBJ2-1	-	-	CASSLSTGRVDEQFF	TGTGCCAGCAGCTTATCTACCGGGAGAGTCGATGAGCAGTTCTTC
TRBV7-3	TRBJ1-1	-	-	CASSLGGSEAFF	TGTGCCAGCAGCTTAGGGGGGTCTGAAGCTTTCTTT
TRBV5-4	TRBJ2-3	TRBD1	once	CASSLAGQGDADTQYF	TGTGCCAGCAGCTTGGCTGGACAGGGGGATGCAGATACGCAGTATTTT
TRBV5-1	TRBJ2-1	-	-	CASSFGRLGLAFEQFF	TGCGCCAGCAGCTTCGGACGTCTCGGACTGGCCTTTGAGCAGTTCTTC
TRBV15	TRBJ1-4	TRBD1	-	CATSSLVTGRKEKLFF	TGTGCCACCAGCAGCTTGGTGACAGGGCGTAAAGAAAAACTGTTTTTT
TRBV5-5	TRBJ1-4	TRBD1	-	CASSSEGGTNEKLFF	TGTGCCAGCAGCTCGGAAGGGGGCACTAATGAAAAACTGTTTTTT
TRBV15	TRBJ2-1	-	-	CATSSFPGAYEQFF	TGTGCCACCAGCAGTTTCCCAGGGGCGTATGAGCAGTTCTTC
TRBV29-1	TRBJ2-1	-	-	CSVEDNLLAPRGNEQFF	TGCAGCGTTGAAGATAACCTTCTAGCCCCCCGCGGGAATGAGCAGTTCTTC
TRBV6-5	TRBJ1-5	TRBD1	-	CASSLQGYSNQPQHF	TGTGCCAGCAGCCTACAGGGGTATAGCAATCAGCCCCAGCATTTT
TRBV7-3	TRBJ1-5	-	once	CASSLSPGLGPQHF	TGTGCCAGCAGCTTAAGTCCAGGCCTGGGGCCCCAGCATTTT
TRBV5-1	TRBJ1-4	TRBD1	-	CASSPGTGGEKLFF	TGCGCCAGCAGCCCGGGGACAGGGGGTGAAAAACTGTTTTTT
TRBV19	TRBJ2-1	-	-	CASSYYSYNEQFF	TGTGCCAGTAGCTACTACTCCTACAATGAGCAGTTCTTC
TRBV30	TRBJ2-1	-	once	CAWTRTAAEQFF	TGTGCCTGGACAAGGACAGCTGCTGAGCAGTTCTTC
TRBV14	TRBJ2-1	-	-	CASSQVRGNEQFF	TGTGCCAGCAGCCAAGTTCGGGGAAATGAGCAGTTCTTC
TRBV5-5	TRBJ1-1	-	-	CASSESGVREAFF	TGTGCCAGCAGCGAATCAGGGGTGCGTGAAGCTTTCTTT
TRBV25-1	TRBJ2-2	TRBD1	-	CASSRQGGAGELFF	TGTGCCAGCAGTAGACAGGGGGGGGCCGGGGAGCTGTTTTTT
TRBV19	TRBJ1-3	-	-	CASTPWGEATGNTIYF	TGTGCCAGTACCCCATGGGGGGAAGCGACTGGAAACACCATATATTTT
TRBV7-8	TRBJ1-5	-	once	CASSLARLNQPQHF	TGTGCCAGCAGCTTAGCTCGTCTCAATCAGCCCCAGCATTTT
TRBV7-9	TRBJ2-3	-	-	CASSPADSSDTQYF	TGTGCCAGCAGCCCCGCCGACTCTTCAGATACGCAGTATTTT
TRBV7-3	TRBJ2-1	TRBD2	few	CASSLESGLADNEQFF	TGTGCCAGCAGCCTAGAATCGGGACTAGCGGACAATGAGCAGTTCTTC
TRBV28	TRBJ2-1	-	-	CASSPRRVNEQFF	TGTGCCAGCAGCCCCAGGCGGGTCAATGAGCAGTTCTTC
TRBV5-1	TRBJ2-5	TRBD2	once	CASSRAGEETQYF	TGCGCCAGCAGCCGGGCGGGAGAAGAGACCCAGTACTTC
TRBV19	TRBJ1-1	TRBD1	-	CASSSGQGNTEAFF	TGTGCCAGTAGTTCTGGACAGGGGAACACTGAAGCTTTCTTT
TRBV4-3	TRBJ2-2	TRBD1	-	CASSQTTGGAGTGELFF	TGCGCCAGCAGCCAAACCACAGGGGGCGCGGGAACCGGGGAGCTGTTTTTT
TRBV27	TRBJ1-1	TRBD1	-	CASSSGDRGNTEAFF	TGTGCCAGCAGCTCAGGGGACAGGGGGAACACTGAAGCTTTCTTT
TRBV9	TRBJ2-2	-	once	CASSVVLAENTGELFF	TGTGCCAGCAGCGTAGTATTAGCGGAGAACACCGGGGAGCTGTTTTTT
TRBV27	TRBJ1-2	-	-	CASSYRDKAGGYTF	TGTGCCAGCAGTTATAGGGACAAGGCCGGTGGCTACACCTTC
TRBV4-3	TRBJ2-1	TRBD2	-	CASSQDGGGTSGSPPYNEQFF	TGCGCCAGCAGCCAAGACGGGGGGGGGACTAGCGGGAGTCCGCCTTACAATGAGCAGTTCTTC
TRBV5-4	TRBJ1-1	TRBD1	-	CASSQGAGQGSAEAFF	TGTGCCAGCAGCCAGGGTGCAGGACAGGGGTCGGCTGAAGCTTTCTTT
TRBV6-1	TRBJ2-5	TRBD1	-	CASSEATGGEYF	TGTGCCAGCAGTGAAGCGACAGGGGGAGAGTACTTC
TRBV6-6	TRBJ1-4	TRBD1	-	CASRDRGYLEKLFF	TGTGCCAGCAGAGACAGGGGGTACCTTGAAAAACTGTTTTTT
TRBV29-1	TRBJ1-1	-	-	CSSSAVVNTEAFF	TGCAGCTCTTCGGCGGTTGTGAACACTGAAGCTTTCTTT
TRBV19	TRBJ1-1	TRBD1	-	CASSGWTGVGAEAFF	TGTGCCAGTAGTGGATGGACAGGGGTTGGGGCTGAAGCTTTCTTT
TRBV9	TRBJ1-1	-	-	CASSSQRSSTEAFF	TGTGCCAGCAGTTCACAGCGGTCGAGCACTGAAGCTTTCTTT
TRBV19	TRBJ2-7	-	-	CASSIGYEQYF	TGTGCCAGTAGTATCGGGTACGAGCAGTACTTC
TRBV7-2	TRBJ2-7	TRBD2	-	CASSFRLAGGRYEQYF	TGTGCCAGCAGCTTCAGACTAGCGGGAGGGCGGTACGAGCAGTACTTC
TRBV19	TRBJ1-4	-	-	CASSIGDSGKLFF	TGTGCCAGTAGTATCGGGGATTCCGGAAAACTGTTTTTT
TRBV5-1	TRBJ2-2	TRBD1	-	CASSLAGGNTGELFF	TGCGCCAGCAGCTTGGCAGGGGGCAACACCGGGGAGCTGTTTTTT
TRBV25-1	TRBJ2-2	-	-	CASSARRNTGELFF	TGTGCCAGCAGTGCCCGTAGGAACACCGGGGAGCTGTTTTTT
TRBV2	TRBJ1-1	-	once	CASSEREGGRAEAFF	TGTGCCAGCAGTGAACGGGAAGGGGGGAGGGCTGAAGCTTTCTTT
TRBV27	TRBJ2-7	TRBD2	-	CASSSTGTSVMEQYF	TGTGCCAGCAGTTCGACCGGGACTAGCGTAATGGAGCAGTACTTC
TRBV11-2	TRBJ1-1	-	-	CASSTGTGLGTEAFF	TGTGCCAGCAGCACTGGAACAGGGTTGGGCACTGAAGCTTTCTTT
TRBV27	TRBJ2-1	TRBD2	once	CASSLFGTRVGSSYNEQFF	TGTGCCAGCAGTTTGTTCGGGACTAGGGTAGGAAGCTCCTACAATGAGCAGTTCTTC
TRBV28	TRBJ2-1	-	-	CASSLPPTSWSSYNEQFF	TGTGCCAGCAGTTTACCCCCGACCTCTTGGAGCTCCTACAATGAGCAGTTCTTC
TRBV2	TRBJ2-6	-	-	CASSDYSSGANVLTF	TGTGCCAGCAGTGACTACAGCTCTGGGGCCAACGTCCTGACTTTC
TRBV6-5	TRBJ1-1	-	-	CASSYERRANAEAFF	TGTGCCAGCAGTTACGAGAGGAGGGCGAACGCTGAAGCTTTCTTT
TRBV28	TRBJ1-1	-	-	CASSFTGRRYTEAFF	TGTGCCAGCAGTTTCACAGGTAGGCGTTACACTGAAGCTTTCTTT
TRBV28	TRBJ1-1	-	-	CASSSLRDWTEAFF	TGTGCCAGCAGCTCCTTAAGAGATTGGACTGAAGCTTTCTTT
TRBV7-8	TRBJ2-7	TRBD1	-	CASSPRQGVPYEQYF	TGTGCCAGCAGCCCAAGACAGGGTGTCCCCTACGAGCAGTACTTC